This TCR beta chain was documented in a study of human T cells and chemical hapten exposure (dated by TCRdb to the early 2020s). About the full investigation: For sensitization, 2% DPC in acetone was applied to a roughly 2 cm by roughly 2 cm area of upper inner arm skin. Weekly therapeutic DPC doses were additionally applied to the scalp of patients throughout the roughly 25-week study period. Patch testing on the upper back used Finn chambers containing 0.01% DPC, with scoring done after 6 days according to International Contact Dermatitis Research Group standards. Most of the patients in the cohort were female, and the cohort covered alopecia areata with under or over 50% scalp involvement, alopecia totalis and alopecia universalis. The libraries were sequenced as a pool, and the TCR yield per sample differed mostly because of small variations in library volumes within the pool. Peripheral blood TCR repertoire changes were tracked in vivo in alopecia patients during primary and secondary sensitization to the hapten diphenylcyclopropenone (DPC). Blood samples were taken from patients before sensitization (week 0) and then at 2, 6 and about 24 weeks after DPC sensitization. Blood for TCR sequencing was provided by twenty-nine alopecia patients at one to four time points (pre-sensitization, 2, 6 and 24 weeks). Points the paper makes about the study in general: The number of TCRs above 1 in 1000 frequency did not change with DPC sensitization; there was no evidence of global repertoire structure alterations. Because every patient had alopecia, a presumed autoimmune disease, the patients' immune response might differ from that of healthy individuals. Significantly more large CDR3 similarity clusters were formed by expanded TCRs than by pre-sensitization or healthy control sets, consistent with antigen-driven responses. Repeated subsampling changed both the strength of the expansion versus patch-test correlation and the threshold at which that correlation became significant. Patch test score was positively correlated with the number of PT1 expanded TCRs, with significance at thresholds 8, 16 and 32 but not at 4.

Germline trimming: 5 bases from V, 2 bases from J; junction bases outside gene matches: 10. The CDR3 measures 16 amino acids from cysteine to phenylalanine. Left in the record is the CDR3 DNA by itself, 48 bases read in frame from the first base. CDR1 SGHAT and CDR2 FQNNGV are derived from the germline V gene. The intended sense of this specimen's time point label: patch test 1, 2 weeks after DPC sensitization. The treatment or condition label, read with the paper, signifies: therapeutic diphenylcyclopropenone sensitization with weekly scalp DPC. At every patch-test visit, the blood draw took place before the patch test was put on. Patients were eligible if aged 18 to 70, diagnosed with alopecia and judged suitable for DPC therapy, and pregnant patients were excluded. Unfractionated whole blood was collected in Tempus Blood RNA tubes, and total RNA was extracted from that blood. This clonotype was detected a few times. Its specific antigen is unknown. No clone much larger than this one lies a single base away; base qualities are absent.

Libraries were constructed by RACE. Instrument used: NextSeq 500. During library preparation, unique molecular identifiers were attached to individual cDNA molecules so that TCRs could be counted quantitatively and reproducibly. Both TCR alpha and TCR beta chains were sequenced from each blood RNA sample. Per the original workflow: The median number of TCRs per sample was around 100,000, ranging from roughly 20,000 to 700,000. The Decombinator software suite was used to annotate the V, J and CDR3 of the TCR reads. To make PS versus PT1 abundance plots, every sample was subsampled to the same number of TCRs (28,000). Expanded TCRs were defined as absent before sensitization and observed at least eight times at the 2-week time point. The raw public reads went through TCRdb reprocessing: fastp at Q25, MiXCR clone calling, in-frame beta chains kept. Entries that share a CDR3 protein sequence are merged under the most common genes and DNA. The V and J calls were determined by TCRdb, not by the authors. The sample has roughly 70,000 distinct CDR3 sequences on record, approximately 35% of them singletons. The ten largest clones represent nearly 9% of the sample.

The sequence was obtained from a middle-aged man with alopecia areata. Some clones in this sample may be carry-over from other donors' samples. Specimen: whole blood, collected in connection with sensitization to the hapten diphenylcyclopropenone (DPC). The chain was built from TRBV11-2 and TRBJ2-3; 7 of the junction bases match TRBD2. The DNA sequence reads TGTGCCAGCAGCACGAAGTGGCTAGCGGCCACAGATACGCAGTATTTT. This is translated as CASSTKWLAATDTQYF. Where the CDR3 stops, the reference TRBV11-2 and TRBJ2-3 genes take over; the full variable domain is EAGVAQSPRYKIIEKRQSVAFWCNPISGHATLYWYQQILGQGPKLLIQFQNNGVVDDSQLPKDRFSAERLKGVDSTLKIQPAKLEDSAVYLCASSTKWLAATDTQYFGPGTRLTVL.